The text below deals with one T cell receptor (beta chain). This sample is drawn from a study of blood T cell repertoires in COVID-19. Study-level information: The United States, Italy and Spain provided the acute and convalescent COVID-19 samples. Nucleic acid was either cDNA or gDNA, and it came from T cells, B-cell-depleted T cells, or PBMCs.

Per the authors' pipeline: Nucleated cell counts were estimated from reference gene primer amplification. Clones were sequenced by immunoSEQ multiplex PCR, and TCRdb holds only the in-frame ones, with some missing. V and J calls and clone size are those listed in that table; D and trimming were worked out from the DNA. The sample records 200,000 to 250,000 clones, under 90% being singletons. The CDR3 consists of 15 residues. The V gene end was trimmed by 0 bases and the J gene end by 4 bases; junction bases not matched to a gene: 4. CDR1 SGDLS and CDR2 YYNGEE come from the germline V gene. The origin of this receptor is an elderly woman with active or convalescent COVID-19. This chain links TRBV9 with TRBJ2-1, with 7 bases aligning to TRBD1. The source material was peripheral blood. CDR3: CASSVDGTEYNEQFF. CDR3 sequence (DNA): TGTGCCAGCAGCGTAGATGGGACAGAATACAATGAGCAGTTCTTC.